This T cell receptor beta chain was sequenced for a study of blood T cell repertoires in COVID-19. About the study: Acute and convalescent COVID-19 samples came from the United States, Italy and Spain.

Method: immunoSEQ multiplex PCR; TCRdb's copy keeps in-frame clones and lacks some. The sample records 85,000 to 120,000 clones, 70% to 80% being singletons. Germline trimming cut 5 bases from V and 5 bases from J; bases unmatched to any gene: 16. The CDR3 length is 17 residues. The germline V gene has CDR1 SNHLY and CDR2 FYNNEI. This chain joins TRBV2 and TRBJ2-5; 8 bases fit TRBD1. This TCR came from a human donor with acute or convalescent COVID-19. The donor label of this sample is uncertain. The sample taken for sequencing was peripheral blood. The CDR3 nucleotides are TGTGCCAGCAGTCCCTTAGCAGGGGGCTTTGTGTCGGAGACCCAGTACTTC. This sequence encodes CASSPLAGGFVSETQYF.